This TCR beta chain was identified in a study of naive and memory T cell subsets. Germline loops: CDR1 SGHRS, CDR2 YFSETQ. V lost 5 bases, J lost 2 bases, and 6 bases stayed unmatched. The length of the CDR3 is 14 residues. Whole-study results and caveats: Activation and differentiation may alter RNA-based TCR counts. Especially in CD8 cells, naive repertoires contained a few larger clonotypes, possibly CD45RA-re-expressing memory cells. Gini index rose across naive, CM, EM and EMRA in CD4 and CD8. Findings for naive and memory subsets could not be checked against ground truth.

Both TRBC1 and TRBC2 were covered by a beta constant-region primer of two equimolar oligonucleotides. The ligated cDNA underwent four PCR rounds using SP2 and nested alpha and beta constant-region primers. TCRdb used MiXCR to reprocess the UMI-ligation and nested PCR reads, holding one entry per CDR3 protein. This table holds 140,000 to 150,000 distinct CDR3 sequences, roughly 22% found once. A word on this clonotype: As yet, its antigen is unknown.

This sequence joins TRBV5-1 and TRBJ2-7; 8 bases match TRBD2. This sequence originates from a human donor in good health. The sequencing input was naive CD4+ T cells from blood. CDR3 sequence: CASRPGGGTYEQYF. DNA for the CDR3: TGCGCCAGCAGGCCTGGCGGGGGGACCTACGAGCAGTACTTC.